Below are 15 T cell receptor beta chains sequenced from a single sample in a study of blood T cell repertoires in COVID-19 (dated by TCRdb to 2020 to 2021). The receptor library was made with the immunoSEQ multiplex PCR assay. TCRdb obtained this table from immuneACCESS and retained in-frame rearrangements with V and J assigned. These tables miss some clones; where compared with another copy, unresolved V genes account for less than half of the shortfall, and the remainder is unexplained. This sample gives about 310,000 clones in total; around nine tenths of them show up just once. The ten largest clones capture roughly 5.2% of the sample. Source material: PBMCs or T cells enriched from blood (not recorded which). The source of these receptors is a man aged 60-69 years who had recovered from COVID-19.

V and J are TRBV18 and TRBJ2-7; a weak D match, TRBD1 (6 bases). The V end was cut by 3 bases, the J end by 7 bases, with 19 bases between. CDR1 and CDR2 from the germline V gene are KGHSH and LQKENI. The length of the CDR3 is 15 residues. The chain's CDR3 is CASSPLDSSQVEQYF. The CDR3 DNA is TGTGCCAGCTCACCTTTGGACAGTTCCCAGGTGGAGCAGTACTTC.

V is TRBV28 and J is TRBJ1-2, with 8 positions matching TRBD1. After removal of 8 bases from V and 11 bases from J, the junction contained 16 bases not matched to a gene. Germline V gives CDR1 MDHEN, CDR2 SYDVKM. The CDR3 runs to 14 residues. The CDR3 DNA follows: TGTGCCAGCCGATCAAGGGACAGGTATATCAATTACACCTTC. Translated: CASRSRDRYINYTF.

This chain joins TRBV7-2 and TRBJ2-5; TRBD2 agrees at 10 bases. Unmatched junction bases numbered 3, after V lost 4 bases and J lost 4 bases. CDR1 is SGHTA and CDR2 is FQGNSA in the germline V gene. The CDR3 is 14 amino acids. The CDR3 sequence is CASSSSGRLETQYF. The CDR3 nucleotides are TGTGCCAGCAGCTCTAGCGGGAGATTAGAGACCCAGTACTTC. Combining the CDR3 with reference TRBV7-2 and TRBJ2-5 gives the whole variable domain GAGVSQSPSNKVTEKGKDVELRCDPISGHTALYWYRQSLGQGLEFLIYFQGNSAPDKSGLPSDRFSAERTGGSVSTLTIQRTQQEDSAVYLCASSSSGRLETQYFGPGTRLLVL.

This rearrangement joins TRBV28 to TRBJ1-4; the D is unclear. Germline CDR1 and CDR2: MDHEN and SYDVKM. The V end was cut by 6 bases, the J end by 0 bases, with 5 bases between. The CDR3 length is 13 residues. CDR3 amino acids: CASRRATNEKLFF. CDR3 nucleotides: TGTGCCAGCAGGAGGGCAACTAATGAAAAACTGTTTTTT.

The J gene is TRBJ1-1, the V gene TRBV6-5, with TRBD1 matching over 7 bases. The CDR3 is 14 amino acids. J gave up 3 bases and V 4 bases, and 5 bases lay outside the gene matches. Germline CDR1 and CDR2: MNHEY and SVGAGI. CDR3 region: CASSWAGGYTEAFF. The CDR3 bases are TGTGCCAGCAGTTGGGCAGGGGGATACACTGAAGCTTTCTTT.

This chain links TRBV6-5 with TRBJ1-5; 8 nucleotides align to TRBD1. The CDR3 covers 14 residues. Germline CDR1 and CDR2: MNHEY and SVGAGI. The CDR3 nucleotides are TGTTCAGCACAGGCAGGGGGCATGAATCAGCCCCAGCATTTT. Translated: CSAQAGGMNQPQHF.

The V call is TRBV10-1, the J call TRBJ2-3; D is possibly TRBD2 (6 bases). V was shortened by 6 bases and J by 7 bases, with 20 bases between the two germline ends. Germline lookup yields CDR1 WNHNN and CDR2 SYGVQD (reference sequence). CDR3 length: 15 amino acids. CDR3 residues: CASSDSAGIPNTQYF. Here the CDR3 DNA reads TGCGCCAGCAGCGACTCGGCGGGAATACCAAATACGCAGTATTTT.

The rearrangement joins TRBV7-6 to TRBJ2-2; 8 bases agree with TRBD1. CDR3 size: 19 residues. Germline CDR1 is SGHVS and CDR2 is FNYEAQ. The trim removed 5 bases at V and 4 bases at J, leaving 18 bases unmatched. This chain's CDR3 is CASSPRAVPGQVTTGELFF. Written as DNA, the CDR3 is TGTGCCAGCAGCCCCCGGGCGGTACCGGGACAGGTGACCACCGGGGAGCTGTTTTTT.

The rearrangement links TRBV7-3 to TRBJ2-1; weak D call: TRBD2 (7 bases). Trimming stripped 3 bases from V and 0 bases from J, with 12 bases between. This CDR3 comprises 16 residues. From germline, CDR1 is SGHTA and CDR2 FQGTGA. CDR3 nucleotide sequence: TGTGCCAGCAGCTTTTCTAGGGGGGGCTCCTACAATGAGCAGTTCTTC. Encoded protein: CASSFSRGGSYNEQFF.

This rearrangement joins TRBV28 to TRBJ1-1; possibly TRBD1 for D (6 bases). Germline assignment: CDR1 MDHEN and CDR2 SYDVKM. V lost 6 bases, J lost 5 bases, and 16 bases lay in between. CDR3 length: 14 residues. CDR3 DNA: TGTGCCAGCAGGTCGGGGGGGGCTGATACTGAAGCTTTCTTT. It is translated as CASRSGGADTEAFF.

This rearrangement joins TRBV18 to TRBJ1-4, with D tentatively TRBD1 (6 bases). The germline gives CDR1 KGHSH, CDR2 LQKENI. The CDR3 runs to 15 residues. Trimming took off 2 bases at V and 3 bases at J, with 10 bases between the two ends. The CDR3 loop is CASSPVPGANEKLFF. The CDR3 DNA follows: TGTGCCAGCTCACCAGTACCAGGGGCTAATGAAAAACTGTTTTTT.

Only a few counts were recorded for this clone. The chain carries TRBV28 and TRBJ1-2; the D gene is possibly TRBD1 (6 bases). CDR1 and CDR2 from the germline V gene are MDHEN and SYDVKM. The V and J ends lost 6 bases and 2 bases respectively, with 16 bases between them. The CDR3 is 15 residues long. The DNA of the CDR3 is TGTGCCAGCAGAAGCAACGGGGGGCGAAACTATGGCTACACCTTC. The encoded protein is CASRSNGGRNYGYTF.

This clone has a handful of counts. V is TRBV24-1 and J is TRBJ2-3; 7 nucleotides match TRBD2. The CDR3 contains 17 residues. Germline-derived CDR1 and CDR2 are KGHDR and SFDVKD. Losses at the gene ends were 5 bases for V and 1 base for J; bases not matched to a gene: 11. The CDR3 DNA is TGTGCCACCAGTGGATGGGTAGGGAGGGGTGGCACAGATACGCAGTATTTT. Translating gives CATSGWVGRGGTDTQYF.

This chain connects TRBV2 to TRBJ1-1, with TRBD1 matching 7 bases. The CDR3 extends over 14 amino acids. The germline gives CDR1 SNHLY, CDR2 FYNNEI. The V gene end was trimmed by 6 bases and the J gene end by 4 bases; junction bases not matched to a gene: 8. CDR3 amino acids: CASRETGWGTEAFF. The CDR3 DNA reads as TGTGCCAGCAGGGAGACAGGGTGGGGCACTGAAGCTTTCTTT.

The chain joins TRBV14 to TRBJ1-2; D gene unclear. Germline CDR1 reads SGHDN; CDR2 reads FVKESK. The CDR3 is 13 amino acids. The ends were cut back, 3 bases at V and 4 bases at J, with 9 bases in the middle. The CDR3 loop reads CASSQGRFYGYTF. CDR3 DNA: TGTGCCAGCAGCCAGGGGAGGTTCTATGGCTACACCTTC. Supplemented by reference TRBV14 and TRBJ1-2, the full variable domain reads EAGVTQFPSHSVIEKGQTVTLRCDPISGHDNLYWYRRVMGKEIKFLLHFVKESKQDESGMPNNRFLAERTGGTYSTLKVQPAELEDSGVYFCASSQGRFYGYTFGSGTRLTVV.